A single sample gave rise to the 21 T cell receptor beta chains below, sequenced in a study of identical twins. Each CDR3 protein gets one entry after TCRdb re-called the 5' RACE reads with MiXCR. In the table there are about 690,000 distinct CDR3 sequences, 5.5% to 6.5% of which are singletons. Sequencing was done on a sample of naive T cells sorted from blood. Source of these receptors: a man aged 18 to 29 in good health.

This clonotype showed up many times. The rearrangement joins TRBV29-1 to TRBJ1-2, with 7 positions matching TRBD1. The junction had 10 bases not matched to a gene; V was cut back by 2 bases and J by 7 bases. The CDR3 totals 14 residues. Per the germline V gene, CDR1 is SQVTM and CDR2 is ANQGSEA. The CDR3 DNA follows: TGCAGCGTTGAACCGCGACAGGGAATTAGTGGCTACACCTTC. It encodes CSVEPRQGISGYTF.

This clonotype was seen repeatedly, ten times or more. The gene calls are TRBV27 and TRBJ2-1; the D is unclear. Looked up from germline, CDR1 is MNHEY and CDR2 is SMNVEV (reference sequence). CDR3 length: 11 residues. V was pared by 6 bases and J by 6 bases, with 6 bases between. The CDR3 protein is CASSWGNEQFF. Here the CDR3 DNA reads TGTGCCAGCAGCTGGGGCAATGAGCAGTTCTTC.

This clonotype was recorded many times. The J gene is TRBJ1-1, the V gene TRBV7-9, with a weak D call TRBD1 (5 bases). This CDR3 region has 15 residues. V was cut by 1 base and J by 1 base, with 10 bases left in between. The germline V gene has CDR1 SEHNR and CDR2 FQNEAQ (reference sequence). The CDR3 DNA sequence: TGTGCCAGCAGCTTAGGGTGGGACGAGAACACTGAAGCTTTCTTT. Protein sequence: CASSLGWDENTEAFF.

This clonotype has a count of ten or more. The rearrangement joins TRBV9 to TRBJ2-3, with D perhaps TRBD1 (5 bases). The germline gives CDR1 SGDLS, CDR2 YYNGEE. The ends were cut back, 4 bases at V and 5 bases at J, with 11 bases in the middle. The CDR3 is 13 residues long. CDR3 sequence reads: CASSTARGDTQYF. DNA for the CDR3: TGTGCCAGCAGCACAGCAAGGGGAGATACGCAGTATTTT.

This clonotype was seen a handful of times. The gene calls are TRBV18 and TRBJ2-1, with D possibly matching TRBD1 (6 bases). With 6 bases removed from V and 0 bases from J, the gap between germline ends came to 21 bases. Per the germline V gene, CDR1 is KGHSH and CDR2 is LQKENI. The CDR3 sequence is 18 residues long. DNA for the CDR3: TGTGCCAGCTCCAACGCCCTTGGACAGTCCAGCTCCTACAATGAGCAGTTCTTC. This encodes CASSNALGQSSSYNEQFF.

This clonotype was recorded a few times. CDR3 in DNA: TGTGCCAGCTCATCGACAGTCCGCACAGATACGCAGTATTTT. This translates into CASSSTVRTDTQYF. The chain employs TRBV18 and TRBJ2-3, with D possibly TRBD1 on 5 matching bases. The CDR3 extends over 14 amino acids. Per germline, CDR1 KGHSH and CDR2 LQKENI. V was clipped by 5 bases and J by 1 base, with 10 bases between them.

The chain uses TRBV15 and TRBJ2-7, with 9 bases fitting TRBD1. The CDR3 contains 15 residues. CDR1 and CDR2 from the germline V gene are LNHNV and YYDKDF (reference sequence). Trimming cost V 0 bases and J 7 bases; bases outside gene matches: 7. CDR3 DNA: TGTGCCACCAGCAGAGAACGCCTGGGACAGGGTGAGCAGTACGTC. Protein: CATSRERLGQGEQYV.

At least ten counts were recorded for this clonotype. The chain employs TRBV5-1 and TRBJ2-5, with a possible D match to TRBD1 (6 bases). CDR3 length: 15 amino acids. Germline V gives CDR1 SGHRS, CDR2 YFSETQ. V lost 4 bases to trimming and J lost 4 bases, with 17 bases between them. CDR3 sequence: CASSGSWQGSETQYF. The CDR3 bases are TGCGCCAGCAGCGGGTCATGGCAGGGGTCAGAGACCCAGTACTTC.

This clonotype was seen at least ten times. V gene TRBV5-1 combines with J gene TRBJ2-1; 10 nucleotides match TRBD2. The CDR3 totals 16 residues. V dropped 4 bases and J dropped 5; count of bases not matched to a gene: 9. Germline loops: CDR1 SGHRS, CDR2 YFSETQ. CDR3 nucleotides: TGCGCCAGCAGCCCCAGTCTAGCGGGAGTAAACAATGAGCAGTTCTTC. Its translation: CASSPSLAGVNNEQFF.

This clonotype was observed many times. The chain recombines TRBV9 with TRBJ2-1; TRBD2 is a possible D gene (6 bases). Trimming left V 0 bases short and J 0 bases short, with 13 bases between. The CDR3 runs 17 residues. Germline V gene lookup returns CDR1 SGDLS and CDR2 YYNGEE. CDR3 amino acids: CASSVAGDDRSYNEQFF. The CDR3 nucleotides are TGTGCCAGCAGCGTAGCGGGAGACGACCGCTCCTACAATGAGCAGTTCTTC.

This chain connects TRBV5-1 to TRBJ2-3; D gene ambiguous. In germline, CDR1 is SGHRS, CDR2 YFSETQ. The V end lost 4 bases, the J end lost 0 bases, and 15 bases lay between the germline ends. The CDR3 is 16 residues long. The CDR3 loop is CASSKERWGSTDTQYF. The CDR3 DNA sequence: TGCGCCAGCAGCAAAGAAAGATGGGGAAGCACAGATACGCAGTATTTT.

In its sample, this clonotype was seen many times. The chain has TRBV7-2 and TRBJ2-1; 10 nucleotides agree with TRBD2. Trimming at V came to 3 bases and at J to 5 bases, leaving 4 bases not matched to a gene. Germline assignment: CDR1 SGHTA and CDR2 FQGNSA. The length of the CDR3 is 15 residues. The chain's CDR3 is CASSFLAGAHNEQFF. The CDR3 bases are TGTGCCAGCAGCTTCCTAGCGGGAGCCCACAATGAGCAGTTCTTC.

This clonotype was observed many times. The CDR3 is CASSPLGLRGVSENEQFF. The DNA of the CDR3 is TGCGCCAGCAGCCCCTTAGGGCTACGCGGAGTCTCTGAGAATGAGCAGTTCTTC. The chain uses TRBV5-1 and TRBJ2-1; D remains ambiguous. The length of the CDR3 is 18 residues. V dropped 4 bases and J dropped 7 bases, with 27 bases sitting between them. Germline V gene data show CDR1 as SGHRS and CDR2 as YFSETQ.

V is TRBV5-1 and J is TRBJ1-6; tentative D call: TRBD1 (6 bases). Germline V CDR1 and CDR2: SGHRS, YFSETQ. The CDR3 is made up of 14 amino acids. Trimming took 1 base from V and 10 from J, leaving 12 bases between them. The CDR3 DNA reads TGCGCCAGCAGCTTGACCGACAGGCCCTCACCCCTCCACTTT. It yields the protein CASSLTDRPSPLHF.

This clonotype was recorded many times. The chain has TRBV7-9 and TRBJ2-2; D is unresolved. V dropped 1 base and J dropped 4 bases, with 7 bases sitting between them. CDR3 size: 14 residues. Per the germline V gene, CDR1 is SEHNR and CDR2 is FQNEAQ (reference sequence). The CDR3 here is CASSLGPSTGELFF. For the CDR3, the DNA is TGTGCCAGCAGCTTAGGCCCTAGCACCGGGGAGCTGTTTTTT.

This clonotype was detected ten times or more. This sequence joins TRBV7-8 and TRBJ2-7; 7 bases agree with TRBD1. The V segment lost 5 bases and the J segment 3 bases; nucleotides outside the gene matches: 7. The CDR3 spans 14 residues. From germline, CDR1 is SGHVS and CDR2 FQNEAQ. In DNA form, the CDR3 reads TGTGCCAGCAGCCCCGGGACAGCAGTCTACGAGCAGTACTTC. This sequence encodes CASSPGTAVYEQYF.

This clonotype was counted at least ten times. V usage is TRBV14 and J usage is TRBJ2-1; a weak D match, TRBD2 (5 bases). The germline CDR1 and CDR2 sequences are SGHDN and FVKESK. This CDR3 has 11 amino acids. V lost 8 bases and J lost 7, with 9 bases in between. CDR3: CASRGPNEQFF. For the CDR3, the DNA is TGTGCCAGCCGAGGGCCTAATGAGCAGTTCTTC.

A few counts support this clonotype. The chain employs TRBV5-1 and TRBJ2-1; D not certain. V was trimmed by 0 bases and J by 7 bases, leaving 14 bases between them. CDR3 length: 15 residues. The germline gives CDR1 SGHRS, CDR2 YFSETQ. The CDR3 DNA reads TGCGCCAGCAGCTTGGCGGTACTATCATCGAATGAGCAGTTCTTC. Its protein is CASSLAVLSSNEQFF.

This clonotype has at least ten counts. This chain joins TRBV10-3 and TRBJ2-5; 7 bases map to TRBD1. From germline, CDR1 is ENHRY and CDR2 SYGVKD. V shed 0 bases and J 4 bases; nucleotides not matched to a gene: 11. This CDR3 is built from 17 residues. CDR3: CAISESLWDSLGETQYF. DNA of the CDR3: TGTGCCATCAGTGAGTCGCTATGGGACAGCCTAGGAGAGACCCAGTACTTC.

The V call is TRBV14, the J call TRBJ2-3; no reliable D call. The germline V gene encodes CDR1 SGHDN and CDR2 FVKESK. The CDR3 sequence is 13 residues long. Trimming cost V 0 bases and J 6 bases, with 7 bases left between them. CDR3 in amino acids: CASSQDLSDTQYF. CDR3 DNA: TGTGCCAGCAGCCAAGACTTGTCGGATACGCAGTATTTT.

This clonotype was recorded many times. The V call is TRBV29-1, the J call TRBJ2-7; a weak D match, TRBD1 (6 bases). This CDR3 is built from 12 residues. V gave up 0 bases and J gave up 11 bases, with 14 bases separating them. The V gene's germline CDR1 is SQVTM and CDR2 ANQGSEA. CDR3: CSVEDLRGQEYF. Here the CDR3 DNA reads TGCAGCGTTGAAGATCTCAGGGGCCAGGAGTACTTC.